This passage covers 25 T cell receptor beta chains from one sample sequenced in a study of T cells in Graves' hyperthyroidism and ophthalmopathy. TCR beta CDR3 sequences were amplified from RNA transcripts. Using the HTBI primer set, a first-round RT-PCR was run on the TCR CDR3. TCRdb recomputed calls from the multiplex PCR reads with MiXCR, one row per CDR3 protein. The sample carries 340,000 or so distinct CDR3 sequences, around 20% recorded once. The sequenced sample consisted of blood. All receptors derive from a woman aged 50 to 65 with Graves' hyperthyroidism.

This clonotype was detected many times. This chain connects TRBV7-9 to TRBJ2-1, with D maybe TRBD1 (6 bases). CDR1 and CDR2 (germline): SEHNR, FQNEAQ (reference sequence). There are 12 residues in the CDR3. V was trimmed by 8 bases and J by 6 bases, leaving 11 bases between them. CDR3 bases: TGTGCCAGCGAGAAAGGGGGCAATGAGCAGTTCTTC. This encodes CASEKGGNEQFF. The entire variable domain, with the rest obtained from reference TRBV7-9 and TRBJ2-1, is as follows: DTGVSQNPRHKITKRGQNVTFRCDPISEHNRLYWYRQTLGQGPEFLTYFQNEAQLEKSRLLSDRFSAERPKGSFSTLEIQRTEQGDSAMYLCASEKGGNEQFFGPGTRLTVL.

Many counts were recorded for this clonotype. CDR3 sequence: CAYPRSSGSRNEQFF. The CDR3, as DNA: TGTGCCTACCCTCGCTCTAGCGGGAGTAGAAATGAGCAGTTCTTC. This chain connects TRBV30 to TRBJ2-1; 10 bases are shared with TRBD2. The CDR3 runs to 15 residues. The germline V gene encodes CDR1 GTSNPN and CDR2 SVGIG (reference sequence). V shed 7 bases and J 7 bases; nucleotides not matched to a gene: 13.

This clonotype was found many times. At one end, the junction sequence differs from germline, possibly due to a read error. This chain joins TRBV7-7 and TRBJ1-5, with D perhaps matching TRBD1 (6 bases). The CDR3 is 16 residues long. Germline V CDR1 and CDR2: SSHAT, FNYEAQ (reference sequence). The CDR3 DNA is TGTGCTAGCAGCTTAGCGATCAGGGGTGGCAATCAGCCCCAGCATTTT. Amino acids: CASSLAIRGGNQPQHF. The full variable domain, with the rest looked up from reference TRBV7-7 and TRBJ1-5, is GAGVSQSPRYKVTKRGQDVTLRCDPISSHATLYWYQQALGQGPEFLTYFNYEAQPDKSGLPSDRFSAERPEGSISTLTIQRTEQRDSAMYRCASSLAIRGGNQPQHFGDGTRLSIL.

There are a few counts of this clonotype. The rearrangement joins TRBV10-2 to TRBJ2-7; a weak D match, TRBD1 (6 bases). V lost 7 bases to trimming and J lost 1 base, with 17 bases between them. The length of the CDR3 is 15 residues. The V gene's germline CDR1 is WSHSY and CDR2 SAAADI. CDR3 nucleotide sequence: TGCGCCAGCACCCCATGGCAGGGGCGATCCTACGAGCAGTACTTC. Translated, it gives CASTPWQGRSYEQYF.

This clonotype showed up many times. CDR3 in DNA: TGTGCCAGCAGCTTCGAGGAGGGCCGTTACACCGGGGAGCTGTTTTTT. Protein: CASSFEEGRYTGELFF. The J gene is TRBJ2-2, the V gene TRBV11-2, with D possibly matching TRBD2 (6 bases). The CDR3 sequence is 16 residues long. V lost 3 bases and J 3 bases, leaving 14 bases between the germline ends. Looked up from germline, CDR1 is SGHAT and CDR2 is FQNNGV.

This clonotype was observed at least ten times. The chain couples TRBV2 to TRBJ2-7; D ambiguous. The CDR3 runs 12 residues. Germline V gene sequence: CDR1 SNHLY, CDR2 FYNNEI. With 4 bases removed from V and 3 bases from J, the gap between germline ends came to 7 bases. The CDR3 sequence: CASSAKVYEQYF. The DNA for the CDR3 is TGTGCCAGCAGTGCGAAGGTCTACGAGCAGTACTTC.

This clonotype was found a few times. V is TRBV3-1 and J is TRBJ2-2; D perhaps matches TRBD1 (5 bases). The germline V gene encodes CDR1 LGHDT and CDR2 YNNKEL (reference sequence). This CDR3 spans 15 amino acids. V dropped 3 bases and J dropped 6 bases, with 14 bases sitting between them. CDR3 coding DNA: TGTGCCAGCAGCCATCTCCAGGGAAAGCCCGGGGAGCTGTTTTTT. Translation gives CASSHLQGKPGELFF.

This clonotype was picked up a small number of times. The chain couples TRBV28 to TRBJ1-2, with 11 positions matching TRBD1. The ends lost 4 bases at V and 0 bases at J; junction bases unmatched: 7. Per germline, CDR1 MDHEN and CDR2 SYDVKM. The CDR3 consists of 17 residues. The CDR3, as DNA: TGTGCCAGCAGTTCGCCGGGACAGGGGGATTCTAACTATGGCTACACCTTC. Translation gives CASSSPGQGDSNYGYTF.

This clonotype came up many times. The chain uses TRBV11-1 and TRBJ1-1, with D maybe TRBD1 (5 bases). Germline values: CDR1 SGHAT, CDR2 FQDESV (reference sequence). Trimming stripped 5 bases from V and 4 bases from J, with 8 bases between. This CDR3 is built from 12 residues. As DNA, the CDR3 is TGTGCCAGCAGCCTCAGGGTCACTGAAGCTTTCTTT. Translating gives CASSLRVTEAFF.

This clonotype has at least ten counts. The J gene is TRBJ1-2, the V gene TRBV3-1; no reliable D call. V was clipped by 1 base and J by 0 bases, with 12 bases between them. Germline values: CDR1 LGHDT, CDR2 YNNKEL (reference sequence). The CDR3 contains 16 residues. CDR3 residues: CASSQGHEGANYGYTF. CDR3 bases: TGTGCCAGCAGCCAAGGGCACGAGGGAGCTAACTATGGCTACACCTTC.

This clonotype was found many times. The rearrangement uses TRBV7-3 and TRBJ2-3, with 14 nucleotides matching TRBD2. V gave up 9 bases and J gave up 4 bases; unmatched junction bases: 3. Germline V gene data show CDR1 as SGHTA and CDR2 as FQGTGA. The CDR3 runs to 14 residues. The CDR3 bases are TGTGCCAGTAAGACTAGCGGGGGGGCAGATACGCAGTATTTT. The encoded protein is CASKTSGGADTQYF. Based on the CDR3 plus reference TRBV7-3 and TRBJ2-3, the full variable domain is GAGVSQTPSNKVTEKGKYVELRCDPISGHTALYWYRQSLGQGPEFLIYFQGTGAADDSGLPNDRFFAVRPEGSVSTLKIQRTERGDSAVYLCASKTSGGADTQYFGPGTRLTVL.

The V gene is TRBV3-1, the J gene TRBJ2-1; D is unresolved. The CDR3 is 10 residues long. Trimming cost V 11 bases and J 8 bases, with 10 bases left between them. Germline CDR1 LGHDT, CDR2 YNNKEL (reference sequence). The CDR3 bases are TGTGCCCTTGGCTGGGATGAGCAGTTCTTC. This gives the protein CALGWDEQFF.

The V gene is TRBV19, the J gene TRBJ1-2; 10 nucleotides match TRBD1. CDR1 and CDR2 (germline): LNHDA, SQIVND (reference sequence). With 6 bases clipped from V and 5 bases from J, the junction kept 6 bases outside the gene matches. The CDR3 has 14 amino acids. The CDR3 spells CASRTGTGEYGYTF. In DNA form, the CDR3 reads TGTGCCAGTAGAACCGGGACAGGGGAATATGGCTACACCTTC.

This clonotype was observed at least ten times. In nucleotides, the CDR3 is TGTGCCATCAGTGTTAGCGGGAGAGGGTCTGGCAATGAGCAGTTCTTC. As protein: CAISVSGRGSGNEQFF. This chain uses TRBV10-3 with TRBJ2-1; 9 bases line up with TRBD2. Germline loops: CDR1 ENHRY, CDR2 SYGVKD. With 4 bases clipped from V and 6 bases from J, the junction kept 10 bases outside the gene matches. The CDR3 runs to 16 residues.

At least ten counts were recorded for this clonotype. The chain links TRBV6-1 to TRBJ1-5, with D tentatively TRBD1 (5 bases). CDR3 length: 14 amino acids. Between the trimmed V and J ends, which lost 0 bases and 7 bases, there was a span of 10 bases. Germline V CDR1 and CDR2: MNHNS, SASEGT. CDR3 residues: CASSEAWGRQPQHF. The DNA of the CDR3 is TGTGCCAGCAGTGAAGCGTGGGGCCGCCAGCCCCAGCATTTT.

The chain has TRBV10-3 and TRBJ1-4, with TRBD1 matching over 8 bases. CDR1 is ENHRY, CDR2 SYGVKD, per germline. Losses at the gene ends were 6 bases for V and 10 bases for J; bases not matched to a gene: 10. The CDR3 extends over 14 amino acids. The CDR3 DNA reads as TGTGCCATCAGCGAAGGACAGGGTCGAGGAAAACTGTTTTTT. Translated, it gives CAISEGQGRGKLFF.

The chain uses TRBV28 and TRBJ2-5; D is undetermined. In germline, CDR1 is MDHEN, CDR2 SYDVKM. The V and J ends lost 6 bases and 3 bases respectively, with 23 bases between them. The CDR3 totals 17 residues. Here the CDR3 DNA reads TGTGCCAGCAGCTCAGTTTATCTCCCCTCGGACGAAGAGACCCAGTACTTC. Protein: CASSSVYLPSDEETQYF.

This clonotype occurred a few times. The genes are TRBV9 and TRBJ1-5, with a possible D match to TRBD1 (5 bases). Germline V CDR1 and CDR2: SGDLS, YYNGEE. Deletions cut 0 bases from V and 6 bases from J, with 13 bases between. This CDR3 has 15 amino acids. The CDR3 DNA is TGTGCCAGCAGCGTAGATCCGGGGCGAGGTCAGCCCCAGCATTTT. Amino acids: CASSVDPGRGQPQHF.

Many counts were recorded for this clonotype. The rearrangement uses TRBV3-1 and TRBJ2-7, with D maybe TRBD1 (6 bases). V was trimmed by 1 base and J by 6 bases, leaving 13 bases between them. This CDR3 has 14 residues. CDR1 LGHDT and CDR2 YNNKEL come from the germline V gene (reference sequence). CDR3 nucleotides: TGTGCCAGCAGCCAAGGGACAGTGCTATTCGAGCAGTACTTC. It specifies CASSQGTVLFEQYF.

This clonotype was picked up many times. The V call is TRBV6-1, the J call TRBJ1-1, with D perhaps TRBD1 (6 bases). Germline CDR1 is MNHNS and CDR2 is SASEGT. The V and J ends lost 7 bases and 1 base respectively, with 13 bases between them. The CDR3 consists of 14 residues. This CDR3 reads CASTEGGQNTEAFF. The DNA for the CDR3 is TGTGCCAGCACCGAGGGGGGGCAGAACACTGAAGCTTTCTTT.

CDR3 DNA sequence: TGCGCCAGCAGCTTGGAGGGACAGGGGGCGCCCTATGGCTACACCTTC. Protein: CASSLEGQGAPYGYTF. V is TRBV5-1 and J is TRBJ1-2; 12 nucleotides line up with TRBD1. The ends lost 0 bases at V and 4 bases at J; junction bases unmatched: 4. Germline V CDR1 and CDR2: SGHRS, YFSETQ. The CDR3 runs to 16 residues.

This clonotype was counted ten times or more. J is TRBJ1-6 and V is TRBV30, with D unresolved. The CDR3 consists of 13 residues. Trimming took 4 bases from V and 6 from J, leaving 10 bases between them. Germline V CDR1 and CDR2: GTSNPN, SVGIG (reference sequence). CDR3 nucleotides: TGTGCCTGGATGATCAATTTTAATTCACCCCTCCACTTT. This encodes CAWMINFNSPLHF.

J is TRBJ2-3 and V is TRBV3-1; the D is unclear. Looked up from germline, CDR1 is LGHDT and CDR2 is YNNKEL (reference sequence). The CDR3 length is 13 residues. Trimming took 3 bases from V and 4 from J, leaving 8 bases between them. DNA of the CDR3: TGTGCCAGCAGCCACTCCCTGCCAGATACGCAGTATTTT. Translation: CASSHSLPDTQYF.

In this sample, this clonotype turned up many times. This rearrangement joins TRBV5-1 to TRBJ2-1; no clear D gene. This CDR3 is 14 amino acids long. The V and J ends lost 2 bases and 4 bases respectively, with 10 bases between them. CDR1 and CDR2 from the germline V gene are SGHRS and YFSETQ. As DNA, the CDR3 is TGCGCCAGCAGCTTAGGAGAGACTTACAATGAGCAGTTCTTC. This codes for CASSLGETYNEQFF.

This clonotype was seen many times. The chain employs TRBV27 and TRBJ2-4; TRBD2 matches at 7 bases. This CDR3 contains 16 residues. CDR1 and CDR2 (germline): MNHEY, SMNVEV (reference sequence). The V gene end was trimmed by 0 bases and the J gene end by 3 bases; junction bases not matched to a gene: 5. CDR3 protein: CASSLSGRWGKNIQYF. CDR3 bases: TGTGCCAGCAGTTTATCCGGGAGGTGGGGCAAAAACATTCAGTACTTC.